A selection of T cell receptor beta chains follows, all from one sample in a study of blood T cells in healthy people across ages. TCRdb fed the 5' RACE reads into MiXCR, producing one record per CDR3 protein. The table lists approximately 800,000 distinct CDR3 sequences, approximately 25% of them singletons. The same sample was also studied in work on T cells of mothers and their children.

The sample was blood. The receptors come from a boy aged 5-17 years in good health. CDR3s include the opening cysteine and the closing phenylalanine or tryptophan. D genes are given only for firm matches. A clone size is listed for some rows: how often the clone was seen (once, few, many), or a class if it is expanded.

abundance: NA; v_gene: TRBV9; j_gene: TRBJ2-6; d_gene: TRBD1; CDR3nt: TGTGCCAGCAGCGTAACAGGGGGCCTGACTGGGGCCAACGTCCTGACTTTC; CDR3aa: CASSVTGGLTGANVLTF
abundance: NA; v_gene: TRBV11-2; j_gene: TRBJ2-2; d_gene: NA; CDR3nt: TGTGCCAGCAGCTTAAGCGGGTATAGCGGGGAGCTGTTTTTT; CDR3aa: CASSLSGYSGELFF
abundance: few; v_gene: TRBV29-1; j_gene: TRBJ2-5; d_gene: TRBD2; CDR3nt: TGCAGCGTCGCGGGACTAGCCAGGGAGACCCAGTACTTC; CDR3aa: CSVAGLARETQYF
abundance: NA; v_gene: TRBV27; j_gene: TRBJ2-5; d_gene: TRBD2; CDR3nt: TGTGCCAGCAGTTATACTGCTAGCGGGAGCAACGGGCAGTACTTC; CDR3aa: CASSYTASGSNGQYF
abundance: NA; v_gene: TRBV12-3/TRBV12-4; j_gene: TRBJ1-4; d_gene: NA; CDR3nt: TGTGCCAGCAGTCCACAGGGATGGGCTAATGAAAAACTGTTTTTT; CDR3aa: CASSPQGWANEKLFF
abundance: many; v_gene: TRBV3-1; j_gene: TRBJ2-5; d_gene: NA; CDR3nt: TGTGCCAGCAGCCCGGGCCTAGGGGGGGAGACCCAGTACTTC; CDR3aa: CASSPGLGGETQYF
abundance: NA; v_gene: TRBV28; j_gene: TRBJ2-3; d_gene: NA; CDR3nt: TGTGCCAGCAGTTCGTCCTGGCGTTCCGGCACAGATACGCAGTATTTT; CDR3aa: CASSSSWRSGTDTQYF
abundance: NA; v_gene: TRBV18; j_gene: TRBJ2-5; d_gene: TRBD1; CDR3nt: TGTGCCAGCTCACCACCGGCTTCCAGGGGGGAGACCCAGTACTTC; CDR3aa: CASSPPASRGETQYF
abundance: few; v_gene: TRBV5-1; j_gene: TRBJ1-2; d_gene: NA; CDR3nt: TGCGCCAGCAGCTTGGAGGGGGTGAGCTATGGCTACACCTTC; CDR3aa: CASSLEGVSYGYTF
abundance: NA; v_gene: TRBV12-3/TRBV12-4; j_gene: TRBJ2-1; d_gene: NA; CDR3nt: TGTGCCACACAAAATGGCGAGTTCTTC; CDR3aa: CATQNGEFF
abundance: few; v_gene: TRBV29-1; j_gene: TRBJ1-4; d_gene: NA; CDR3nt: TGCAGCGTTTCACAAACTAATGAAAAACTGTTTTTT; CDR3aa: CSVSQTNEKLFF
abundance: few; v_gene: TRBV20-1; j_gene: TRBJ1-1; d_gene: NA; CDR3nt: TGCAGTGCTAGGAGCCTTAGGGGCACTGAAGCTTTCTTT; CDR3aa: CSARSLRGTEAFF
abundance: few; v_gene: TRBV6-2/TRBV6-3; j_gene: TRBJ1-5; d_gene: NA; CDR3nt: TGTGCCAGCAGTTATCAGGCATATAGCAATCAGCCCCAGCATTTT; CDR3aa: CASSYQAYSNQPQHF
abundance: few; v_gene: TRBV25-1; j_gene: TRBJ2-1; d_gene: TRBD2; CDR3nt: TGTGCCAGCAGCGATAGCGGGAGGAGCTCCTACAATGAGCAGTTCTTC; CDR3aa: CASSDSGRSSYNEQFF
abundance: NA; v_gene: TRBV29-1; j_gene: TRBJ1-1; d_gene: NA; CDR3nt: TGCAGCGTTGGAACCGGGACACACACTGAAGCTTTCTTT; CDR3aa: CSVGTGTHTEAFF
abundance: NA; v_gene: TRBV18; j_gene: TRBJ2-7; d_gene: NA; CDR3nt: TGTGCCAGCTCACCAGCAACGGGGGCCGAGCAGTACTTC; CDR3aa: CASSPATGAEQYF
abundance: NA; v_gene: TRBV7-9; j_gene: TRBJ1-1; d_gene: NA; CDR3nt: TGTGCCAGCAGCTCGTTTTATGTACGGACTGAAGCTTTCTTT; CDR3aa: CASSSFYVRTEAFF
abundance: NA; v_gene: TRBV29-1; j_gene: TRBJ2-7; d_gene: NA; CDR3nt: TGCAGCGTTGCTGCTATCGGGTACGAGCAGTACTTC; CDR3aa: CSVAAIGYEQYF